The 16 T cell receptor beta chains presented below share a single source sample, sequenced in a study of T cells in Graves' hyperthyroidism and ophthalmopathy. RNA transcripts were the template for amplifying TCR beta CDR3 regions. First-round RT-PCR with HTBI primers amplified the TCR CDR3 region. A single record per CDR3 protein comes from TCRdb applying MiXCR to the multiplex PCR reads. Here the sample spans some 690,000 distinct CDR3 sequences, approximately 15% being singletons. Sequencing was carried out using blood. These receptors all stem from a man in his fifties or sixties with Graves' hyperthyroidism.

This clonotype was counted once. CDR3 region: CSVEEWGSGNTIYF. The DNA of the CDR3 is TGCAGCGTTGAAGAGTGGGGCTCTGGAAACACCATATATTTT. This chain uses TRBV29-1 with TRBJ1-3; D uncertain. CDR1 SQVTM and CDR2 ANQGSEA come from the germline V gene. There are 14 residues in the CDR3. V was clipped by 0 bases and J by 0 bases, with 6 bases between them.

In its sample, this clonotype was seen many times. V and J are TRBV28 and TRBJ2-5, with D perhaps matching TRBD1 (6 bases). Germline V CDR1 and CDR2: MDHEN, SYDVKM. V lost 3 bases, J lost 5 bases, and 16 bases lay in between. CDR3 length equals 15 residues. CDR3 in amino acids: CASSFLSQGRETQYF. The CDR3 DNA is TGTGCCAGCAGTTTCCTGTCACAGGGCCGGGAGACCCAGTACTTC.

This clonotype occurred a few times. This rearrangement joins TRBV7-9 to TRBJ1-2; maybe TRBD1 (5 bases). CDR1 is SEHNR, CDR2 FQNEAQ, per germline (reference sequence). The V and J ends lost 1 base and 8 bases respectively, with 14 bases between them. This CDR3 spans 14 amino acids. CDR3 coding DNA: TGTGCCAGCAGCTTAGAAGCAGGGATGGACGGCTACACCTTC. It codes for CASSLEAGMDGYTF.

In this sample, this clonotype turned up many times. This CDR3 is CASSIGQHYQETQYF. DNA of the CDR3: TGTGCCAGTAGTATCGGACAACACTACCAAGAGACCCAGTACTTC. The chain carries TRBV19 and TRBJ2-5; possibly TRBD1 for D (5 bases). The CDR3 extends over 15 amino acids. CDR1 and CDR2 (germline): LNHDA, SQIVND (reference sequence). The V end lost 3 bases, the J end lost 0 bases, and 11 bases lay between the germline ends.

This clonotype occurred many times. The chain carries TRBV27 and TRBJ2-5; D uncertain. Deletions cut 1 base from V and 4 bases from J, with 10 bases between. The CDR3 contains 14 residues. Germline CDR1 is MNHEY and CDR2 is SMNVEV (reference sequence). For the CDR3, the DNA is TGTGCCAGCAGTTTATATAATGTCGGAGAGACCCAGTACTTC. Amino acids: CASSLYNVGETQYF.

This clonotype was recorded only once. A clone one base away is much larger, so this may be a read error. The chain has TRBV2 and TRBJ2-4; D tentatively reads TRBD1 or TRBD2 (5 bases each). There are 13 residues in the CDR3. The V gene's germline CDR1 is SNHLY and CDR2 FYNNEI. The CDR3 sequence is CASSPGAGGIRYF. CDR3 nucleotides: TGTGCCAGCAGCCCCGGGGCTGGAGGCATTCGGTACTTC.

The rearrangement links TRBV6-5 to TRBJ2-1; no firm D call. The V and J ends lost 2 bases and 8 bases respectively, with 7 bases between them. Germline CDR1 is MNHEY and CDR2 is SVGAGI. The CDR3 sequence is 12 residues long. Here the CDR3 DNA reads TGTGCCAGCAGTTACAGGGATCATGAGCAGTTCTTC. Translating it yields CASSYRDHEQFF.

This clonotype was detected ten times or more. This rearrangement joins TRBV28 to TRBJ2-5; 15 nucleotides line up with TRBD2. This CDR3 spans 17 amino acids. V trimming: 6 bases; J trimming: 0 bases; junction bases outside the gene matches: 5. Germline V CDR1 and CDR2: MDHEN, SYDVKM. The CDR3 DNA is TGTGCCAGCAGGACCGGGACTAGCGGGAGGTACCAAGAGACCCAGTACTTC. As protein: CASRTGTSGRYQETQYF.

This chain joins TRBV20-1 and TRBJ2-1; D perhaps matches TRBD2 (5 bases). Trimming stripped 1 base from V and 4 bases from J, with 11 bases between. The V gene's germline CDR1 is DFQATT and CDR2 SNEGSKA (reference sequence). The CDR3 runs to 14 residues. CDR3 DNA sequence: TGCAGTGCTAGAGGCCGGGATTCATACAATGAGCAGTTCTTC. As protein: CSARGRDSYNEQFF.

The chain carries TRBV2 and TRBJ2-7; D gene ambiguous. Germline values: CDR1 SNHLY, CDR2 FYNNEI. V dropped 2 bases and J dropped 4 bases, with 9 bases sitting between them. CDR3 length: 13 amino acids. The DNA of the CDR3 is TGTGCCAGCAGTGAATTCTTACGATACGAGCAGTACTTC. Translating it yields CASSEFLRYEQYF.

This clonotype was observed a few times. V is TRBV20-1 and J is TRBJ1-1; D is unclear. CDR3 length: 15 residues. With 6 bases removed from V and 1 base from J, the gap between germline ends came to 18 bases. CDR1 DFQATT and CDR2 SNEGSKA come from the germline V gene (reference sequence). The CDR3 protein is CSALSEGVRNTEAFF. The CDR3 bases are TGCAGTGCCCTCTCTGAGGGTGTTAGGAACACTGAAGCTTTCTTT.

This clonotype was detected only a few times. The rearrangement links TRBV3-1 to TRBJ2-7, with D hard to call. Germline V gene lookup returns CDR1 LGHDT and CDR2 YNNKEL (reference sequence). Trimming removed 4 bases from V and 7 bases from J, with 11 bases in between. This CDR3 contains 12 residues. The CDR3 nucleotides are TGTGCCAGCAGCCTACATTTGGGAGAGCAGTACTTC. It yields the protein CASSLHLGEQYF.

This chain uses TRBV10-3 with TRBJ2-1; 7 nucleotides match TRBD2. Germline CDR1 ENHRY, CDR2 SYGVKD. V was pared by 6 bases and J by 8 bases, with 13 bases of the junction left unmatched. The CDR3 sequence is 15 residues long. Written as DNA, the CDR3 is TGTGCCATCAGGGCTAGCGGTTCTAGAGGGGATGAGCAGTTCTTC. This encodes CAIRASGSRGDEQFF.

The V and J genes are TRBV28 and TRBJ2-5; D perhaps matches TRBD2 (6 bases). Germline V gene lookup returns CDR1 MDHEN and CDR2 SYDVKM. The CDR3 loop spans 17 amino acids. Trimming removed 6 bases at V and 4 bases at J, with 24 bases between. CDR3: CASSPPGRVGGVETQYF. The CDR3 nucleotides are TGTGCCAGCAGCCCCCCAGGCAGGGTGGGAGGAGTAGAGACCCAGTACTTC.

This CDR3 is CASSDRDLSYEQYF. CDR3 coding DNA: TGTGCCAGCAGTGACCGGGACCTCTCCTACGAGCAGTACTTC. This sequence joins TRBV27 and TRBJ2-7, with D perhaps matching TRBD1 or TRBD2 (5 bases each). Between the trimmed V and J ends, which lost 5 bases and 0 bases, there was a span of 11 bases. The CDR3 runs 14 residues. Germline CDR1 and CDR2: MNHEY and SMNVEV (reference sequence).

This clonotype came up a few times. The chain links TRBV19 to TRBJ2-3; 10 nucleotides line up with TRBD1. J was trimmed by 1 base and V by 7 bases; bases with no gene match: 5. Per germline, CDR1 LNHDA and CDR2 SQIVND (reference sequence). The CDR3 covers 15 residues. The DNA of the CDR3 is TGTGCCAGTATAAGCGGGACAGGGGGCACAGATACGCAGTATTTT. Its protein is CASISGTGGTDTQYF.